These T cell receptor beta chains were read from a single sample in a study of blood T cells in healthy people across ages. Via MiXCR, TCRdb re-called the 5' RACE reads, giving one row per CDR3 protein. The sample yields some 800,000 distinct CDR3 sequences, approximately 44% seen once. The sample taken for sequencing was blood. These receptors all come from a man in his sixties in good health. Both conserved end residues are part of each CDR3.

j_gene: TRBJ1-6
v_gene: TRBV6-6
CDR3aa: CASTRTGVPPLHF

j_gene: TRBJ2-2
v_gene: TRBV29-1
CDR3aa: CSVGGTGDSNTGELFF

j_gene: TRBJ2-4
v_gene: TRBV7-9
CDR3aa: CASSPRQGVAKNIQYF

j_gene: TRBJ1-4
v_gene: TRBV5-6
CDR3aa: CASSDDWTDATNEKLFF

j_gene: TRBJ1-4
v_gene: TRBV20-1
CDR3aa: CSALGRNNEKLFF

j_gene: TRBJ2-3
v_gene: TRBV6-6
CDR3aa: CATRMGPHGGTDTQYF

j_gene: TRBJ1-6
v_gene: TRBV27
CDR3aa: CACSLSRGSSYNSPLHF

j_gene: TRBJ1-2
v_gene: TRBV28
CDR3aa: CATLGGANYGYTF

j_gene: TRBJ2-5
v_gene: TRBV7-2
CDR3aa: CASSLARFSAGKQYF

j_gene: TRBJ2-3
v_gene: TRBV20-1
CDR3aa: CSARDFVNGGRAPTDTQYF

j_gene: TRBJ2-3
v_gene: TRBV20-1
CDR3aa: CSARDLQRGDTQYF

j_gene: TRBJ1-5
v_gene: TRBV12-3/TRBV12-4
CDR3aa: CASSFSGVGTGGQPQHF